The 17 T cell receptor beta chains below come from one sample, sequenced in a study of blood T cell repertoires in COVID-19. Profiled with immunoSEQ multiplex PCR; TCRdb holds only in-frame clones, not every one. Among approximately 290,000 clones listed, approximately 90% were seen once. Material for sequencing was peripheral blood. These receptors all come from a woman aged 30 to 39 with COVID-19, enrolled during active disease.

V and J are TRBV5-4 and TRBJ2-7; TRBD2 aligns across 9 bases. CDR1 is SGHNT and CDR2 is YYREEE in the germline V gene (reference sequence). J lost 1 base, V lost 2 bases, and 4 bases had no gene match. The length of the CDR3 is 15 residues. This chain's CDR3 is CASSFFSGRSYEQYF. In nucleotides, the CDR3 is TGTGCCAGCAGCTTCTTCAGCGGGAGGTCCTACGAGCAGTACTTC.

This clone is medium-sized in the sample. The chain combines TRBV27 with TRBJ2-2, with a weak D call TRBD1 (5 bases). The CDR3 totals 13 residues. CDR1 and CDR2 from the germline V gene are MNHEY and SMNVEV (reference sequence). V shed 6 bases and J shed 7 bases, with 12 bases lying between them. This chain's CDR3 is CASRPTEVGELFF. CDR3 DNA sequence: TGTGCCAGCAGGCCGACAGAGGTCGGGGAGCTGTTTTTT.

This chain uses TRBV7-9 with TRBJ2-1; D is unclear. The CDR3 has 13 amino acids. With 4 bases removed from V and 10 bases from J, the gap between germline ends came to 14 bases. Germline assignment: CDR1 SEHNR and CDR2 FQNEAQ (reference sequence). In DNA, the CDR3 is TGTGCCAGCAGCTCGCGATATCAAGCCGAGCAGTTCTTC. Its protein product is CASSSRYQAEQFF. The full variable domain, its missing parts supplied by reference TRBV7-9 and TRBJ2-1, is DTGVSQNPRHKITKRGQNVTFRCDPISEHNRLYWYRQTLGQGPEFLTYFQNEAQLEKSRLLSDRFSAERPKGSFSTLEIQRTEQGDSAMYLCASSSRYQAEQFFGPGTRLTVL.

The chain carries TRBV5-4 and TRBJ1-4, with a possible D match to TRBD1 (6 bases). V lost 6 bases and J 4 bases, leaving 19 bases between the germline ends. The CDR3 spans 16 residues. Germline CDR1 is SGHNT and CDR2 is YYREEE (reference sequence). The CDR3 sequence is CASNPRLGTHNEKLFF. For the CDR3, the DNA is TGTGCCAGCAACCCAAGACTTGGGACACATAATGAAAAACTGTTTTTT.

This chain links TRBV27 with TRBJ1-4; D gene uncertain. V shed 3 bases and J shed 3 bases, with 8 bases lying between them. The CDR3 spans 14 residues. Germline lookup yields CDR1 MNHEY and CDR2 SMNVEV (reference sequence). CDR3 sequence: CASSLLAANEKLFF. The CDR3 DNA is TGTGCCAGCAGTTTGTTGGCGGCTAATGAAAAACTGTTTTTT.

The chain employs TRBV5-1 and TRBJ2-6; D is perhaps TRBD1 (7 bases). Trimming pared 5 bases from V and 0 bases from J, leaving 18 bases between. CDR1 SGHRS and CDR2 YFSETQ come from the germline V gene. The CDR3 length is 18 residues. DNA of the CDR3: TGCGCCAGCAGTCCTCGGACAGGAGGGAGCTCTGGGGCCAACGTCCTGACTTTC. Translated: CASSPRTGGSSGANVLTF.

The chain recombines TRBV9 with TRBJ1-4; possible D gene TRBD1, 5 bases. The CDR3 contains 14 residues. V was clipped by 4 bases and J by 8 bases, with 15 bases between them. The germline CDR1 and CDR2 sequences are SGDLS and YYNGEE. CDR3 nucleotide sequence: TGTGCCAGCAGCTCCGGGGGACGCTCGGAAAAACTGTTTTTT. Its translation: CASSSGGRSEKLFF.

V is TRBV5-1 and J is TRBJ2-7; 7 bases agree with TRBD2. V lost 0 bases to trimming and J lost 1 base; unmatched junction nucleotides: 7. Looked up from germline, CDR1 is SGHRS and CDR2 is YFSETQ. The CDR3 has 16 residues. The CDR3 coding sequence is TGCGCCAGCAGCTTGGGCGGGAGCCGGGGGTCCTACGAGCAGTACTTC. Translation gives CASSLGGSRGSYEQYF.

The chain is built from TRBV12-3 or TRBV12-4 and TRBJ2-2; the D is unclear. V was pared by 7 bases and J by 1 base, with 7 bases between. CDR3 length: 13 amino acids. CDR3 bases: TGTGCCAGCATGCGCGGGAACACCGGGGAGCTGTTTTTT. Its translation is CASMRGNTGELFF.

V gene TRBV12-3 or TRBV12-4 combines with J gene TRBJ2-5; perhaps TRBD2 as D (5 bases). The CDR3 extends over 12 amino acids. V was pared by 2 bases and J by 4 bases, with 5 bases between. Written as DNA, the CDR3 is TGTGCCAGCAGTTTACGGGGAGAGACCCAGTACTTC. Its translation: CASSLRGETQYF.

The rearrangement uses TRBV7-2 and TRBJ2-2, with D perhaps matching TRBD2 (6 bases). CDR1 is SGHTA, CDR2 FQGNSA, per germline. The V end lost 5 bases, the J end lost 4 bases, and 14 bases lay between the germline ends. There are 15 residues in the CDR3. CDR3 region: CASSPQVAATGELFF. DNA for the CDR3: TGTGCCAGCAGCCCCCAGGTAGCGGCCACCGGGGAGCTGTTTTTT.

This rearrangement joins TRBV3-1 (or the pseudogene TRBV3-2) to TRBJ1-1, with D hard to call. The V end lost 2 bases, the J end lost 1 base, and 8 bases lay between the germline ends. Germline CDR1 and CDR2: LGHDT and YNNKEL (reference sequence). The CDR3 covers 14 residues. The CDR3 coding sequence is TGTGCCAGCAGCCAATTTACAGCGAACACTGAAGCTTTCTTT. As protein: CASSQFTANTEAFF.

The rearrangement joins TRBV30 to TRBJ2-1; 10 bases map to TRBD2. V dropped 5 bases and J dropped 4; count of bases not matched to a gene: 8. The germline gives CDR1 GTSNPN, CDR2 SVGIG (reference sequence). This CDR3 spans 15 amino acids. The DNA for the CDR3 is TGTGCCTGGTCATCCGGGACTAGCGCTTACAATGAGCAGTTCTTC. It translates to CAWSSGTSAYNEQFF.

The J gene is TRBJ2-5, the V gene TRBV7-3; 8 bases map to TRBD1. The germline gives CDR1 SGHTA, CDR2 FQGTGA. The CDR3 runs 15 residues. The J segment lost 5 bases and the V segment lost 5 bases, leaving 10 bases of the junction unmatched. CDR3 nucleotide sequence: TGTGCCAGCAGCGAAGGACAGGGATTTGTGGAGACCCAGTACTTC. Protein product: CASSEGQGFVETQYF.

This clone is a singleton in its sample. The chain links TRBV24-1 to TRBJ2-5; D might be TRBD2 (6 bases). V lost 6 bases to trimming and J lost 1 base, with 14 bases between them. Germline-derived CDR1 and CDR2 are KGHDR and SFDVKD. The CDR3 consists of 15 residues. The CDR3 bases are TGTGCCACCAGTTCGGGAGCGGCGGTCCAAGAGACCCAGTACTTC. It codes for CATSSGAAVQETQYF.

V gene TRBV5-4 combines with J gene TRBJ2-1; 7 nucleotides agree with TRBD1. The CDR3 covers 14 residues. The trim removed 4 bases at V and 6 bases at J, leaving 7 bases unmatched. The germline gives CDR1 SGHNT, CDR2 YYREEE (reference sequence). The CDR3 sequence: CASSQTGFVNEQFF. The CDR3 bases are TGTGCCAGCAGCCAGACAGGGTTTGTCAATGAGCAGTTCTTC.

CDR3 region: CAWSDRGMGGYTF. The CDR3 DNA is TGTGCCTGGAGTGACAGGGGGATGGGTGGCTACACCTTC. The chain has TRBV30 and TRBJ1-2, with 8 positions matching TRBD1. Germline V gene sequence: CDR1 GTSNPN, CDR2 SVGIG (reference sequence). This CDR3 comprises 13 residues. Losses at the gene ends were 1 base for V and 7 bases for J; bases not matched to a gene: 5.